This T cell receptor (beta chain) is from a study of cytomegalovirus exposure and HLA in healthy donors. Study-wide points: The tendency of first-cohort TCR clusters to co-occur in the 120 or so validation repertoires was identified by a subsequent analysis.

Separation from the approximately 720-subject first cohort characterized the approximately 130-subject validation cohort, to which the donors belonged. Clones were sequenced by immunoSEQ multiplex PCR, and TCRdb holds only the in-frame ones, with some missing. Of fewer than 200,000 clones in the sample, around 86% were seen once. The CDR3 totals 22 residues. Looked up from germline, CDR1 is MRHNA and CDR2 is SNTAGT. With 2 bases clipped from V and 0 bases from J, the junction kept 22 bases outside the gene matches. Concerning this clone: No antigen is known for it.

The chain employs TRBV6-4 and TRBJ1-5; 7 bases line up with TRBD1. Sample: PBMCs. This clonotype was obtained from a man aged 25 to 45 in good health and CMV-seropositive. The CDR3 sequence is CASSDPTGPNPSYRYSNQPQHF. The CDR3 bases are TGTGCCAGCAGTGACCCGACAGGGCCCAACCCATCGTATCGTTATAGCAATCAGCCCCAGCATTTT.